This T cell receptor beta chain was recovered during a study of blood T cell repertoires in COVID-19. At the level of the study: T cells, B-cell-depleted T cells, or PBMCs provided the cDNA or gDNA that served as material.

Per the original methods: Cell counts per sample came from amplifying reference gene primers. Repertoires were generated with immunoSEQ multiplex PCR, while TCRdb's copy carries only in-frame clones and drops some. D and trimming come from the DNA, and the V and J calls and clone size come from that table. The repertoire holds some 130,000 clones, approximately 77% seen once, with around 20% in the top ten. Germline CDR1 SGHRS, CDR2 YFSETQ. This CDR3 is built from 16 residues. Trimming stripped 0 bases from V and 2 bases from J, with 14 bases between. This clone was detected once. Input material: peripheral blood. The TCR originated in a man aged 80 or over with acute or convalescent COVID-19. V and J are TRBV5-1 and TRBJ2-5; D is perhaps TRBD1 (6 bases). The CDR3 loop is CASSLGRGGGQETQYF. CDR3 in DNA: TGCGCCAGCAGCTTGGGCAGGGGTGGAGGTCAAGAGACCCAGTACTTC.